This is a list of T cell receptor beta chains from one sample in a study of CD8 T cells in ankylosing spondylitis. TCRdb itself ran the 5' RACE reads through MiXCR, one entry per CDR3 protein. Of some 100,000 distinct CDR3 sequences detected, approximately 8.9% appear once; the ten largest clones hold approximately 29%. Sequenced: blood, either unsorted or a sorted T cell fraction (not recorded which). Receptor source: a male donor with ankylosing spondylitis. The CDR3 runs from the conserved cysteine through the conserved F or W. Rows give clone size only sometimes, using once, few, many, or a class for an expanded clone.

cdr3_length	v_call	j_call	clone_size	cdr3_aa
12	TRBV29-1	TRBJ2-1	many	CSVRLATTEQFF
16	TRBV4-1	TRBJ2-4	many	CASSHPSGSPKNIQYF
12	TRBV7-9	TRBJ2-1	many	CASSSGLLEQFF
16	TRBV2	TRBJ2-1	many	CASTEGLAGVYNEQFF
14	TRBV6-1	TRBJ1-4	many	CASTPGTGWQKLFF
14	TRBV7-8	TRBJ2-7	NA	CASSPPDGTYEQYF
17	TRBV6-5	TRBJ2-6	NA	CASSSGTASLGANVLTF
15	TRBV7-9	TRBJ2-7	NA	CASSFSLARSYEQYF
17	TRBV27	TRBJ2-3	few	CASGGQVPALGTDTQYF
12	TRBV5-1	TRBJ2-7	few	CASSFSSGEQYF
12	TRBV27	TRBJ1-1	NA	CATATGGTEAFF
13	TRBV19	TRBJ2-1	few	CASSPDYYNEQFF
14	TRBV4-2	TRBJ1-2	few	CATLGTTASGGYTF
13	TRBV27	TRBJ2-5	few	CASDRTCWETQYF
16	TRBV9	TRBJ2-4	many	CASSGSHGIAKNIQYF
13	TRBV12-3/TRBV12-4	TRBJ2-2	many	CASSPTGVGELFF
15	TRBV6-6	TRBJ2-7	few	CASSYLGSVDYEQYF
12	TRBV9	TRBJ2-1	NA	CASSVDYNEQFF
17	TRBV6-5	TRBJ2-1	few	CASSYLGTSGIRDEQFF
14	TRBV4-2	TRBJ1-1	few	CASSQGGGATEAFF
13	TRBV3-1	TRBJ2-7	many	CASSQGTAYEQYF
17	TRBV11-2	TRBJ2-1	many	CASSPYGPGQGYSEQFF